This T cell receptor (beta chain) was obtained from a study of beta chain features in type 1 diabetes. Only one heparinised blood draw was taken per donor, and its volume averaged about 116 mL. cDNA synthesis used the whole RNA isolate, giving expressed TCRB sequences. This table comes from immunoSEQ multiplex PCR, and its TCRdb copy is limited to in-frame clones, with some not included. Of hundreds of thousands of clones in the sample, less than 20% were seen once. From germline, CDR1 is SGHTA and CDR2 FQGTGA. The CDR3 consists of 16 residues. Deletions cut 0 bases from V and 1 base from J, with 12 bases between.

The material sequenced was naive CD4+ T cells from blood. The sequence was obtained from a man between 18 and 29 years old in good health. V usage is TRBV7-3 and J usage is TRBJ2-5; D remains unclear. The CDR3 here is CASSLTRARTQETQYF. In DNA form, the CDR3 reads TGTGCCAGCAGCTTAACCCGCGCTCGGACCCAAGAGACCCAGTACTTC.